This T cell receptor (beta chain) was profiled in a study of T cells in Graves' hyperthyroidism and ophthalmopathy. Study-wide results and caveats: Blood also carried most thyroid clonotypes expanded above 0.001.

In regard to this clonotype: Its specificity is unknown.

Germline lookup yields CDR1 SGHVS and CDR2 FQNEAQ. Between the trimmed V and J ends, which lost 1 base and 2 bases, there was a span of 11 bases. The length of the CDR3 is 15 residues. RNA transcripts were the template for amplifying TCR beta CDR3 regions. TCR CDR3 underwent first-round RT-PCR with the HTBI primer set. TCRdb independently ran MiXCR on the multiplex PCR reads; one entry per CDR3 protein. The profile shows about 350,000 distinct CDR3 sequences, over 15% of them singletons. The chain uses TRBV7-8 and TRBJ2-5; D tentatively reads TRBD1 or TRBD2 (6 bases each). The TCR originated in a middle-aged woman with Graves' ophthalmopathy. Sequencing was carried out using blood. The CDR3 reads CASSLEIGGQETQYF. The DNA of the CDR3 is TGTGCCAGCAGCTTAGAAATAGGGGGGCAAGAGACCCAGTACTTC.